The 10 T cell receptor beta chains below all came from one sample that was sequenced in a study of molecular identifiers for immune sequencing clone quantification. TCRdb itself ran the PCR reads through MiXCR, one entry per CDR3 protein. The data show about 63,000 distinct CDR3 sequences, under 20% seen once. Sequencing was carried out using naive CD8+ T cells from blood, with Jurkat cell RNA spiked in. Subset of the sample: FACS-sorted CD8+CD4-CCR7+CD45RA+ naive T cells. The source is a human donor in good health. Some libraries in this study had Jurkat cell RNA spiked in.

The CDR3 DNA is TGTGCCAGCAGCTTGGGCGCAGGGCTCGCTGAAGCTTTCTTT. Translating gives CASSLGAGLAEAFF. The rearrangement links TRBV5-6 to TRBJ1-1; possibly TRBD1 for D (5 bases). Germline V gives CDR1 SGHDT, CDR2 YYEEEE. The CDR3 is 14 residues long. V lost 0 bases, J lost 6 bases, and 12 bases lay in between.

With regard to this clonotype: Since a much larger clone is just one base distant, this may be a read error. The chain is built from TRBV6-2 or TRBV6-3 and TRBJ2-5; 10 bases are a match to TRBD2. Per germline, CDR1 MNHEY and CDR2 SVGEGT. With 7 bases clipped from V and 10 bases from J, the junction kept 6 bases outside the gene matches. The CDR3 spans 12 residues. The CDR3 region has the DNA TGTGCCAGCAACCTAGCGGGAGCGGTCCAGTACTTC. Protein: CASNLAGAVQYF.

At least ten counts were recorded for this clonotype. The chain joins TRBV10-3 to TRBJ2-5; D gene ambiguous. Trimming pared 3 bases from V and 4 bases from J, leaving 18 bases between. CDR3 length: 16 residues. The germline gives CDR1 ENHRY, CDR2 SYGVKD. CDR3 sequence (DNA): TGTGCCATCAGTGAACCCGTGACGGACGCTACAGAGACCCAGTACTTC. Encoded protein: CAISEPVTDATETQYF.

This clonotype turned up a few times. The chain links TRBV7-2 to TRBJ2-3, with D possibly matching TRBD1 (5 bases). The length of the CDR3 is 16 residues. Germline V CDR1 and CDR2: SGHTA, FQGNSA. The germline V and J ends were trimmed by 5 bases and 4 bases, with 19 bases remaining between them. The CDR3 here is CASSLGASLAADTQYF. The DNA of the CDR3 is TGTGCCAGCAGCCTAGGGGCGAGCCTGGCGGCAGATACGCAGTATTTT.

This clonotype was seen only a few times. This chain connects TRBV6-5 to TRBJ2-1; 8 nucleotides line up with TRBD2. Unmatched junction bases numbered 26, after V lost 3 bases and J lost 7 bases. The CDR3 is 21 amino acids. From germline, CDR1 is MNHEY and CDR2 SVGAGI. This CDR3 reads CASSYYPRGGQPAAVRNEQFF. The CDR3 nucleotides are TGTGCCAGCAGTTATTACCCCCGGGGGGGTCAACCGGCAGCGGTAAGGAATGAGCAGTTCTTC.

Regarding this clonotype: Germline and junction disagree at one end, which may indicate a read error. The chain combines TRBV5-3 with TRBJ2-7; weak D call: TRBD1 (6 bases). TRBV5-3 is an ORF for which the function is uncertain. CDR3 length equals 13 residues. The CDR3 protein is CASSFGTSYKQYF. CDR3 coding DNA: TGTGCCAGCAGCTTTGGGACAAGTTACAAGCAGTACTTC.

The CDR3 DNA reads as TGTGCCGCCAGTGAGGGGGAGGGGGTCGCGGAGACCCAGTACTTC. Translating gives CAASEGEGVAETQYF. V usage is TRBV10-3 and J usage is TRBJ2-5; tentative D call: TRBD2 (7 bases). V was pared by 11 bases and J by 5 bases, with 24 bases between. Germline-derived CDR1 and CDR2 are ENHRY and SYGVKD. The CDR3 length is 15 residues.

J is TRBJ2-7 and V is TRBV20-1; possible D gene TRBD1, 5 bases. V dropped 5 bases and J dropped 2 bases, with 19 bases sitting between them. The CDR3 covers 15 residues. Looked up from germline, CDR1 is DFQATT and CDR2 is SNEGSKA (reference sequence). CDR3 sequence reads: CSAQLTRGSPYEQYF. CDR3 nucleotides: TGCAGTGCTCAGCTAACAAGGGGCAGCCCCTACGAGCAGTACTTC.

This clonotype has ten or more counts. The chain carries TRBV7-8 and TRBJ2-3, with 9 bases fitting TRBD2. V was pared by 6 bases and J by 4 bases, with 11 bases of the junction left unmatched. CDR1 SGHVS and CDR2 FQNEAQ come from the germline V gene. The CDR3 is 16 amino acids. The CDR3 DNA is TGTGCCAGCAGACATCCGCGGGAGGGCCAACCAGATACGCAGTATTTT. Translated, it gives CASRHPREGQPDTQYF.

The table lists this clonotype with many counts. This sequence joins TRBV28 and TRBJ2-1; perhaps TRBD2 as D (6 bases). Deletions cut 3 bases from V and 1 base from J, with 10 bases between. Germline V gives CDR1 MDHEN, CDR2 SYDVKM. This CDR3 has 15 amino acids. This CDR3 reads CASSFSGGSYNEQFF. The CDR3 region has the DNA TGTGCCAGCAGTTTTTCCGGGGGATCCTACAATGAGCAGTTCTTC.